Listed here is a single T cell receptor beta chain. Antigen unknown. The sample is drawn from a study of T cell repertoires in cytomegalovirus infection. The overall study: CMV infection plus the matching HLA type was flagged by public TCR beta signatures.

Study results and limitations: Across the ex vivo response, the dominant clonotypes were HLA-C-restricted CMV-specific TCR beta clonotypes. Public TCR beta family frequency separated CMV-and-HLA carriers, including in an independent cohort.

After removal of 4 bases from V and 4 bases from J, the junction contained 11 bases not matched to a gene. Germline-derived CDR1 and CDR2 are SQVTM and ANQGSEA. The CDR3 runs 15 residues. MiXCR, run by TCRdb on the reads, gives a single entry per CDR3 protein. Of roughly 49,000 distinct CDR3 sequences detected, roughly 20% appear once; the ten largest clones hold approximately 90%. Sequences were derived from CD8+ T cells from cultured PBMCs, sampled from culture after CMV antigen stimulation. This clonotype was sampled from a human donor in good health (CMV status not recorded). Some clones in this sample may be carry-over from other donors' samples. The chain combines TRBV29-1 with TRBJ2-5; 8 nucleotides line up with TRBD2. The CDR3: CSVVGSGERGETQYF. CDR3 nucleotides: TGCAGCGTTGTTGGTAGCGGGGAAAGGGGAGAGACCCAGTACTTC.